This TCR beta chain was documented in a study of cytomegalovirus exposure and HLA in healthy donors. Study conclusions and caveats: Apart from CMV serostatus, no immune exposure information was available. After further analysis at a later stage, roughly 16,000 TCR beta sequences were associated with HLA alleles at 0.05 false discovery rate.

60 Vbeta and 13 Jbeta primers were used in PCR. Some clones are missing from TCRdb's copy, which holds only in-frame ones; the method was immunoSEQ multiplex PCR. In the table there are about 130,000 clones, more than 70% of which are singletons. The CDR3 totals 17 residues. Looked up from germline, CDR1 is SGHTA and CDR2 is FQGNSA. The V gene lost 3 bases and the J gene lost 3 bases, with 17 bases spanning the gap. As to this clone: Its matching antigen is unknown.

This TCR came from a male donor in good health and CMV-seronegative. Sequenced material: PBMCs. The V and J genes are TRBV7-2 and TRBJ2-2; perhaps TRBD2 as D (6 bases). CDR3 loop: CASSLAPASAYTGELFF. The DNA for the CDR3 is TGTGCCAGCAGCTTGGCCCCAGCTAGCGCCTACACCGGGGAGCTGTTTTTT.